This is a list of T cell receptor beta chains from one sample in a study of blood T cells in healthy people across ages. TCRdb analysed the 5' RACE reads with MiXCR anew, one entry per CDR3 protein. In the table there are about 730,000 distinct CDR3 sequences, approximately 43% of which are singletons. Source material: blood. The receptors originated from a woman aged 55-70 years in good health. Both conserved end residues are part of each CDR3. The D gene is left open where the match is weak. Expanded clones are given a class, and other clones once, few, many or no size at all.

>TRBJ1-2|-|TRBV4-3|-
CASSQDLGFYGYTF
TGCGCCAGCAGCCAAGATCTGGGGTTTTATGGCTACACCTTC
>TRBJ2-1|many|TRBV6-6|-
CASSYRSAGAGKDNEQFF
TGTGCCAGCAGTTATCGCTCGGCGGGGGCCGGGAAGGACAATGAGCAGTTCTTC
>TRBJ2-5|-|TRBV5-1|TRBD1
CASSRGQVKETQYF
TGCGCCAGCAGCCGAGGACAGGTAAAAGAGACCCAGTACTTC
>TRBJ2-1|-|TRBV12-3/TRBV12-4|-
CASSLGTSSSHEQFF
TGTGCCAGCAGTTTAGGGACATCCTCTTCCCATGAGCAGTTCTTC
>TRBJ2-5|-|TRBV25-1|-
CASSEWGGRQETQYF
TGTGCCAGCAGTGAATGGGGCGGCAGGCAAGAGACCCAGTACTTC
>TRBJ1-4|few|TRBV27|TRBD1
CASSLSTGGRQKLFF
TGTGCCAGCAGTTTATCGACAGGGGGCCGGCAAAAACTGTTTTTT
>TRBJ2-4|few|TRBV20-1|-
CSATGGDIQYF
TGCAGTGCAACAGGGGGGGACATTCAGTACTTC
>TRBJ2-1|-|TRBV2|TRBD1
CASSVRTGTYNEQFF
TGTGCCAGCAGTGTGAGGACAGGGACCTACAATGAGCAGTTCTTC
>TRBJ1-1|-|TRBV3-1|-
CASSQRGLNTEAFF
TGTGCCAGCAGCCAACGTGGACTTAACACTGAAGCTTTCTTT
>TRBJ2-1|-|TRBV5-5|TRBD1
CASRRGRDSSYNEQFF
TGTGCCAGCAGACGTGGCCGGGACAGCTCGTACAATGAGCAGTTCTTC
>TRBJ2-7|-|TRBV9|TRBD2
CASSVGASGNEQYF
TGTGCCAGCAGCGTAGGCGCTAGCGGCAATGAGCAGTACTTC
>TRBJ1-5|few|TRBV29-1|-
CSVRAGNNQPQHF
TGCAGCGTTAGGGCAGGGAATAATCAGCCCCAGCATTTT
>TRBJ2-5|few|TRBV12-3/TRBV12-4|-
CASSPRPRDEQYF
TGTGCCAGCAGTCCCCGTCCCCGAGATGAGCAGTACTTC
>TRBJ2-1|-|TRBV20-1|-
CSARIGSTHEQFF
TGCAGTGCCAGGATAGGGAGTACCCATGAGCAGTTCTTC
>TRBJ2-1|few|TRBV3-1|TRBD2
CASSQGGDYFNEQFF
TGTGCCAGCAGCCAAGGAGGGGACTACTTCAATGAGCAGTTCTTC
>TRBJ1-5|-|TRBV6-6|-
CASKADGNQPQHF
TGTGCCAGCAAGGCAGACGGCAATCAGCCCCAGCATTTT
>TRBJ2-3|-|TRBV24-1|-
CATSETATGGADTRYF
TGTGCCACCAGTGAGACCGCGACAGGAGGCGCAGATACGCGGTATTTT
>TRBJ2-3|many|TRBV29-1|-
CSVEDGADTQYF
TGCAGCGTTGAAGATGGGGCAGATACGCAGTATTTT
>TRBJ2-1|-|TRBV19|TRBD1
CASSIEPGQGAVQFF
TGTGCCAGTAGTATAGAGCCGGGACAGGGGGCGGTGCAGTTCTTC
>TRBJ2-2|-|TRBV20-1|-
CSAPRAGVPGELFF
TGCAGTGCTCCACGGGCAGGGGTTCCCGGGGAGCTGTTTTTT
>TRBJ2-3|few|TRBV5-1|-
CASSLAAEATDTQYF
TGCGCCAGCAGCTTGGCGGCGGAGGCCACAGATACGCAGTATTTT
>TRBJ2-2|-|TRBV2|-
CASSVEGTNTGELFF
TGTGCCAGCAGTGTTGAGGGGACGAACACCGGGGAGCTGTTTTTT
>TRBJ2-7|-|TRBV7-2|TRBD2
CASSLGSGGSSYEQYF
TGTGCCAGCAGCTTAGGCTCGGGCGGGAGTTCCTACGAGCAGTACTTC
>TRBJ2-3|many|TRBV7-2|TRBD2
CASTMRGLAGTDTQYF
TGTGCCAGCACCATGAGGGGACTAGCGGGCACAGATACGCAGTATTTT
>TRBJ2-7|-|TRBV6-2/TRBV6-3|TRBD2
CASSPLAGGPATNEQYF
TGTGCCAGCAGTCCACTAGCGGGGGGGCCCGCGACAAACGAGCAGTACTTC
>TRBJ1-4|few|TRBV5-1|-
CASSEDTFATNEKLFF
TGCGCCAGCAGCGAGGACACGTTTGCTACTAATGAAAAACTGTTTTTT
>TRBJ1-3|-|TRBV29-1|-
CSVGDNSGNTIYF
TGCAGCGTTGGGGATAACTCTGGAAACACCATATATTTT
>TRBJ2-3|few|TRBV9|-
CASSTRGSHPTDTQYF
TGTGCCAGCAGCACCCGGGGTTCCCACCCCACAGATACGCAGTATTTT
>TRBJ1-4|few|TRBV6-2/TRBV6-3|TRBD1
CASSYRTGIIEKLFF
TGTGCCAGCAGCTATCGGACAGGGATTATAGAAAAACTGTTTTTT
>TRBJ2-1|-|TRBV5-1|TRBD1
CASSSTKGAFGNEQFF
TGCGCCAGCAGCTCAACAAAGGGGGCGTTCGGGAATGAGCAGTTCTTC
>TRBJ2-5|-|TRBV3-1|-
CASSQDGLVGGETQYF
TGTGCCAGCAGCCAAGATGGGTTGGTGGGTGGGGAGACCCAGTACTTC
>TRBJ1-6|-|TRBV20-1|-
CSARETGLNSPLHF
TGCAGTGCTAGAGAGACAGGCCTTAATTCACCCCTCCACTTT
>TRBJ1-2|few|TRBV5-6|-
CASSLEPTGATGYTF
TGTGCCAGCAGCTTGGAACCGACAGGAGCGACAGGCTACACCTTC
>TRBJ2-5|many|TRBV5-1|-
CASSPTGRETQYF
TGCGCCAGCAGCCCCACGGGGCGAGAGACCCAGTACTTC
>TRBJ2-3|-|TRBV7-8|TRBD1
CASSLRDRGLTDTQYF
TGTGCCAGCAGCCTCCGGGACAGGGGTCTCACAGATACGCAGTATTTT
>TRBJ1-6|-|TRBV27|TRBD1
CASSDRGPWGNSPLHF
TGTGCCAGCTCAGACAGGGGCCCTTGGGGGAATTCACCCCTCCACTTT
>TRBJ1-1|-|TRBV2|-
CASLRDGNTEAFF
TGTGCCAGCTTGAGAGACGGGAACACTGAAGCTTTCTTT
>TRBJ1-4|-|TRBV29-1|TRBD1
CSVRTGGGKLFF
TGCAGCGTTAGGACAGGAGGTGGAAAACTGTTTTTT
>TRBJ2-3|-|TRBV18|TRBD1
CASSKLKDRVTDTQYF
TGTGCCAGCTCCAAGCTGAAGGACAGGGTGACAGATACGCAGTATTTT
>TRBJ1-2|few|TRBV14|-
CASSQYEGRYGYTF
TGTGCCAGCAGCCAATACGAGGGTCGCTATGGCTACACCTTC
>TRBJ2-7|few|TRBV27|-
CASSLGTTSYEQYF
TGTGCCAGCAGTTTAGGTACAACCTCCTACGAGCAGTACTTC
>TRBJ1-1|-|TRBV6-6|-
CASSLQGYTEAFF
TGTGCCAGCAGTTTACAAGGGTATACTGAAGCTTTCTTT
>TRBJ2-7|-|TRBV3-1|TRBD2
CASSHRTSGGFSYNEQYF
TGTGCCAGCAGCCATCGGACTAGCGGGGGGTTTTCCTACAATGAGCAGTACTTC
>TRBJ1-1|few|TRBV18|TRBD1
CASSPSGGSEAFF
TGTGCCAGCTCACCATCAGGGGGCTCTGAAGCTTTCTTT
>TRBJ2-5|-|TRBV12-3/TRBV12-4|-
CASSWDTTRQETQYF
TGTGCCAGCAGCTGGGACACGACACGCCAAGAGACCCAGTACTTC
>TRBJ2-5|-|TRBV6-1|TRBD2
CASSEGGNQETQYF
TGTGCCAGCAGTGAGGGGGGGAACCAAGAGACCCAGTACTTC
>TRBJ1-5|-|TRBV18|-
CASSPGGGGQPQHF
TGTGCCAGCTCACCGGGGGGCGGAGGTCAGCCCCAGCATTTT